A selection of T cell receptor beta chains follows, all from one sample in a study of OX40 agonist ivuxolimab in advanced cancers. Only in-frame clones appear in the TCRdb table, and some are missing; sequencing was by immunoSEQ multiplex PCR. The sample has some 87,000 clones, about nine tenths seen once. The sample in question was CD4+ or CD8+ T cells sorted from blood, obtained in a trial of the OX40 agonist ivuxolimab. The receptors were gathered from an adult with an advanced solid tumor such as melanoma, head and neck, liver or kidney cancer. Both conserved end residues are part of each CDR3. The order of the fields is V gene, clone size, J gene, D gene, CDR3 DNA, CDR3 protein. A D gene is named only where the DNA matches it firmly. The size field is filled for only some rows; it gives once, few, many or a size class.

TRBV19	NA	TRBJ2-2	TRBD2	TGTGCCAGTAAGCCGGGACTAGCGGGAGGGCCTCTCGGGGAGCTGTTTTTT	CASKPGLAGGPLGELFF
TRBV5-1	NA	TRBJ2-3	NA	TGCGCCAGCAGCCTGACAACTAGAAGCGCCTCCTCACCCACAGATACGCAGTATTTT	CASSLTTRSASSPTDTQYF
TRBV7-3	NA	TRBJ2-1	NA	TGTGCCAGCAGCCCTAATCGGGAGCCCTACAATGAGCAGTTCTTC	CASSPNREPYNEQFF
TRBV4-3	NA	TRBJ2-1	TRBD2	TGCGCCAGCAGCCTTTCCCGGCGGGAGAGTGAGCAGTTCTTC	CASSLSRRESEQFF
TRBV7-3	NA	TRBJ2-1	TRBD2	TGTGCCAGCAGCTCCCGACTAGCGGGAGACAATGAGCAGTTCTTC	CASSSRLAGDNEQFF
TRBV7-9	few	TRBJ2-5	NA	TGTGCCAGCAGCTCATACAGGGAAACGGAGACCCAGTACTTC	CASSSYRETETQYF
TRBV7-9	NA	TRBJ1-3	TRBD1	TGTGCCAGCAGTTCACAGGGGTACACCATATATTTT	CASSSQGYTIYF
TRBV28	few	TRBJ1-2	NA	TGTGCCGGTGGGAAGGGTACCTATGGCTACACCTTC	CAGGKGTYGYTF
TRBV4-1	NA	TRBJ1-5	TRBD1	TGCGCCAGCAGCCTCACCAGGGTGAGGGGGCCCCAGCCCCAGCATTTT	CASSLTRVRGPQPQHF
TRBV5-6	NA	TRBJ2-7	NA	TGTGCCAGCAGCCGACTGCCCGGGACAAACCACGAGCAGTACTTC	CASSRLPGTNHEQYF
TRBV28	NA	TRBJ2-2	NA	TGTGCCAGCAGTTTTGCCGGGGCCGACCCCGGGGAGCTGTTTTTT	CASSFAGADPGELFF
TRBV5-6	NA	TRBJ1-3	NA	TGTGCTGAATCAGGCAGGGGCTCTGGAAACACCATATATTTT	CAESGRGSGNTIYF
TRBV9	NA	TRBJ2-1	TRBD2	TGTGCCAGCAGCGTAGATCTAGCGGGAGTCACCTACAATGAGCAGTTCTTC	CASSVDLAGVTYNEQFF
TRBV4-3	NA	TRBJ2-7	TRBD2	TGCGCCAGCAGCCAAGAGGTGGGAGGGTACTACGAGCAGTACTTC	CASSQEVGGYYEQYF
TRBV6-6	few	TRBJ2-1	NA	TGTGCCGGGGGCGGGGGAACCTCCTACAATGAGCAGTTCTTC	CAGGGGTSYNEQFF
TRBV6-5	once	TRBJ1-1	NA	TGTGCCAGCAGCCCCGGAGAGGTCGGCACTGAAGCTTTCTTT	CASSPGEVGTEAFF
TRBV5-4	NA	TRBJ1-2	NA	TGTGCCAGCAGCTTGCAAGGGCCCCGGCCAGATGGCTACACCTTC	CASSLQGPRPDGYTF
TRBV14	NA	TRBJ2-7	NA	TGTGCCAGCAGCCAATTGCAGGGTACCTACGAGCAGTACTTC	CASSQLQGTYEQYF
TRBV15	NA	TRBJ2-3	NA	TGTGCCACCAGCAGCCTAGGTAGCGGAGGGGGAGATACGCAGTATTTT	CATSSLGSGGGDTQYF
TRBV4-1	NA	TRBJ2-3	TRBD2	TGCGCCAGCAGCCAAGTGTTGTCTAGCGGGAGAGCTACGCAGTATTTT	CASSQVLSSGRATQYF
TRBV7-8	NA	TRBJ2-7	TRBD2	TGTGCCAGCAGCCTAATTTTAGCGGGAGAGGGGTACGAGCAGTACTTC	CASSLILAGEGYEQYF
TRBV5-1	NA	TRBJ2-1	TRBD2	TGCGCCAGCAGCGTCCGACTAGCGGGAGGGCATGAGCAGTTCTTC	CASSVRLAGGHEQFF
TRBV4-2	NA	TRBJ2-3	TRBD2	TGTGCCAGCAGCCAAGATATGGTTGGACTAGCGGGACTGAGGAATACGCAGTATTTT	CASSQDMVGLAGLRNTQYF
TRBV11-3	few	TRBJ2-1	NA	TGTGCCAGCAGCGGTAATCCCCGGATCCCAACCGATGAGCAGTTCTTC	CASSGNPRIPTDEQFF
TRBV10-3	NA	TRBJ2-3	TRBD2	TGTGCCATCAGTGAGACTAGCGGGAGGGAGACAGATACGCAGTATTTT	CAISETSGRETDTQYF
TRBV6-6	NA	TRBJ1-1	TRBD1	TGTGCCAGCATCGCCGGGACAGTCAACACTGAAGCTTTCTTT	CASIAGTVNTEAFF
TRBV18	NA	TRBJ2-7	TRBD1	TGTGCCAGCTCACCACTAGGGACAGGGGGCTACGAGCAGTACTTC	CASSPLGTGGYEQYF
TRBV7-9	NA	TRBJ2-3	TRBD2	TGTGCCACCACGACTAGCGGCCGCACAGATACGCAGTATTTT	CATTTSGRTDTQYF
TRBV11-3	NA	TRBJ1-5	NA	TGTGCCAGCAGCTTAGATTCGTCACAGCCCCAGCATTTT	CASSLDSSQPQHF
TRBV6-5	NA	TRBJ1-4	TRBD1	TGTGCCAGCAGTTATGGGGGGACAGGGAACGAAAAACTGTTTTTT	CASSYGGTGNEKLFF
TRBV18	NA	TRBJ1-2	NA	TGTGCCAGCTCACCTTCACTGACAGAGAACTATGGCTACACCTTC	CASSPSLTENYGYTF
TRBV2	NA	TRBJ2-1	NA	TGTGCCAGCAGTGAAGCCGACCCCCAGGACGGCGCGATGACGCAGTTCTTC	CASSEADPQDGAMTQFF
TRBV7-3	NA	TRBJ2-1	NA	TGTGCCAGCAGCTTGGATCGTCTCAATGAGCAGTTCTTC	CASSLDRLNEQFF
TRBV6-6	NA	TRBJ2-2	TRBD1	TGTGCCAGCAGAAGAAGGACAGGGGCGAACACCGGGGAGCTGTTTTTT	CASRRRTGANTGELFF
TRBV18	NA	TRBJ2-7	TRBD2	TGTGCCAGCTCACCCCCGGGACTAGCTTACGAGCAGTACTTC	CASSPPGLAYEQYF
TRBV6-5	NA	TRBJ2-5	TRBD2	TGTGCCAGCAGTCGTAGCGGGGGGCGTGTAGAGACCCAGTACTTC	CASSRSGGRVETQYF
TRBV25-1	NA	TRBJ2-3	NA	TGTGCCAGCAGTGAAGGGTCCACAGATACGCAGTATTTT	CASSEGSTDTQYF
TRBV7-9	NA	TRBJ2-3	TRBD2	TGTGCCAGCAGCTTACTAGCGGGATACACAGATACGCAGTATTTT	CASSLLAGYTDTQYF